The next 14 T cell receptor beta chains were all read from a single sample in a study of CD8+CD57+ T cells in acquired aplastic anemia. Selection for sequencing was limited to patients who had shown CD8+CD57+ cell expansion by flow cytometry. Profiling of TCR beta VDJ combinations and CDR3 sequences used genomic DNA as template. TCRdb fed the reads into MiXCR, producing one record per CDR3 protein. The table has under 500,000 distinct CDR3 sequences, approximately 32% seen once. Sample: sorted CD4+, CD8+, or CD8+CD57+ T cells (not recorded which) from PBMCs. The receptors come from a human donor with aplastic anemia.

This clonotype was counted between two and nine times. V is TRBV12-3 or TRBV12-4 and J is TRBJ2-7; weak D call: TRBD2 (6 bases). The ends were cut back, 5 bases at V and 0 bases at J, with 14 bases in the middle. CDR3 size: 15 residues. In DNA form, the CDR3 reads TGTGCCAGCAGTCGGTCCGGGACTCTCTCCTACGAGCAGTACTTC. Translated, it gives CASSRSGTLSYEQYF.

J is TRBJ1-6 and V is TRBV12-3 or TRBV12-4; D might be TRBD1 (6 bases). The CDR3 is made up of 17 amino acids. V was clipped by 1 base and J by 7 bases, with 17 bases between them. The CDR3 DNA reads TGTGCCAGCAGTTTAGGGGCGTGGGGGGCAGGCAATTCACCCCTCCACTTT. It translates to CASSLGAWGAGNSPLHF.

This clonotype was detected only a few times. The rearrangement uses TRBV20-1 and TRBJ2-7; possible D gene TRBD2, 6 bases. The CDR3 contains 12 residues. Per germline, CDR1 DFQATT and CDR2 SNEGSKA (reference sequence). Trimming stripped 3 bases from V and 2 bases from J, with 8 bases between. The CDR3 reads CSARAGTYEQYF. CDR3 nucleotide sequence: TGCAGTGCTAGGGCGGGGACCTACGAGCAGTACTTC.

The chain has TRBV9 and TRBJ2-7; possible D gene TRBD2, 6 bases. Trimming removed 4 bases from V and 2 bases from J, with 13 bases in between. This CDR3 region has 14 residues. Germline CDR1 reads SGDLS; CDR2 reads YYNGEE. CDR3 in DNA: TGTGCCAGCAGCATGGGGGGAAATCCCTACGAGCAGTACTTC. Residues: CASSMGGNPYEQYF.

The J gene is TRBJ2-1, the V gene TRBV6-2 or TRBV6-3, with TRBD2 matching over 14 bases. Germline lookup yields CDR1 MNHEY and CDR2 SVGEGT. CDR3 size: 17 residues. V was pared by 2 bases and J by 9 bases, with 9 bases of the junction left unmatched. CDR3 sequence reads: CASSYRRGLAGGLEQFF. The CDR3 bases are TGTGCCAGCAGTTACCGACGAGGACTAGCGGGAGGACTTGAGCAGTTCTTC.

Many counts were recorded for this clonotype. The chain employs TRBV19 and TRBJ2-1, with D perhaps TRBD1 (6 bases). CDR1 and CDR2 from the germline V gene are LNHDA and SQIVND (reference sequence). This CDR3 has 13 residues. Deletions cut 6 bases from V and 9 bases from J, with 15 bases between. CDR3 nucleotides: TGTGCCAGTAGGCTCTCACAGGGCGGTGAGCAGTTCTTC. Translating gives CASRLSQGGEQFF.

V is TRBV10-3 and J is TRBJ1-2; D gene uncertain. V was clipped by 1 base and J by 12 bases, with 15 bases between them. The CDR3 spans 13 residues. The germline V gene has CDR1 ENHRY and CDR2 SYGVKD. CDR3 sequence reads: CAISEFDSPGNTF. The DNA for the CDR3 is TGTGCCATCAGTGAGTTTGACTCGCCTGGAAACACCTTC.

This clonotype was counted a few times. This rearrangement joins TRBV27 to TRBJ1-1; D not certain. The ends were cut back, 2 bases at V and 2 bases at J, with 12 bases in the middle. Germline CDR1 is MNHEY and CDR2 is SMNVEV (reference sequence). The CDR3 length is 15 residues. The CDR3 loop reads CASSLGSRSNTEAFF. CDR3 DNA sequence: TGTGCCAGCAGTTTAGGGTCTAGGTCTAACACTGAAGCTTTCTTT.

The CDR3 DNA follows: TGTGCCTGGGATGAAGGGGTCAATCAGCCCCAGCATTTT. Translation gives CAWDEGVNQPQHF. This chain connects TRBV30 to TRBJ1-5; D may be TRBD1 (5 bases). Trimming shortened V by 5 bases and J by 3 bases, and 11 bases separated the two germline ends. This CDR3 spans 13 amino acids. CDR1 is GTSNPN and CDR2 is SVGIG in the germline V gene (reference sequence).

The chain employs TRBV11-2 and TRBJ1-3; possible D gene TRBD1, 5 bases. CDR1 is SGHAT, CDR2 FQNNGV, per germline. The V and J ends lost 1 base and 4 bases respectively, with 11 bases between them. The CDR3 length is 15 residues. CDR3 sequence reads: CASSLVRGSGNTIYF. The CDR3 bases are TGTGCCAGCAGCTTAGTTCGGGGGTCCGGAAACACCATATATTTT.

This clonotype occurred a few times. The CDR3 nucleotides are TGCAGTGCTAGAGTGGAGGGGGCAAACACTGAAGCTTTCTTT. Its translation is CSARVEGANTEAFF. The chain uses TRBV20-1 and TRBJ1-1; 7 nucleotides align to TRBD1. Germline V gives CDR1 DFQATT, CDR2 SNEGSKA (reference sequence). J gave up 2 bases and V 1 base, and 4 bases lay outside the gene matches. The CDR3 contains 14 residues.

The CDR3 sequence: CASLAHNSGDRITLSGNTIYF. In DNA form, the CDR3 reads TGTGCCAGCCTGGCACACAACTCCGGTGACAGGATCACACTCTCTGGAAACACCATATATTTT. This chain links TRBV11-1 with TRBJ1-3; TRBD1 might be the D (6 bases). The V and J ends lost 8 bases and 0 bases respectively, with 32 bases between them. There are 21 residues in the CDR3. Germline loops: CDR1 SGHAT, CDR2 FQDESV (reference sequence).

This clonotype was counted at least ten times. V is TRBV19 and J is TRBJ1-5; the D is unclear. Per the germline V gene, CDR1 is LNHDA and CDR2 is SQIVND (reference sequence). The CDR3 covers 15 residues. The germline V and J ends were trimmed by 7 bases and 0 bases, with 13 bases remaining between them. CDR3 DNA sequence: TGTGCCAGTAAATTAGGGCACGTTAGCAATCAGCCCCAGCATTTT. Its protein is CASKLGHVSNQPQHF.

This clonotype was observed at least ten times. V is TRBV6-6 and J is TRBJ1-5; no clear D. There are 12 residues in the CDR3. The germline gives CDR1 MNHNY, CDR2 SVGAGI (reference sequence). V was clipped by 4 bases and J by 6 bases, with 7 bases between them. The CDR3 loop is CASSSYAQPQHF. DNA of the CDR3: TGTGCCAGCAGTTCTTACGCTCAGCCCCAGCATTTT.